This TCR beta chain was profiled in a study of response to subunit inactivated influenza vaccine. The V end lost 3 bases, the J end lost 1 base, and 7 bases lay between the germline ends. The CDR3 spans 14 residues. CDR1 is KGHDR and CDR2 is SFDVKD in the germline V gene. Via MiXCR, TCRdb re-called the RT-PCR reads, giving one row per CDR3 protein. The sample holds 500,000 to 700,000 distinct CDR3 sequences, approximately 20% seen once. These data also featured in a second study, about T cells expressing NK-cell markers. According to that study: TCR beta libraries carry UMIs added by 5'RACE template switching. Several experiments employed an anti-gamma-delta TCR antibody to confine sorting to alpha-beta TCR T cells. Top CD8+ clonotypes included the dominant CD3+CD56+NKG2C+ clonotypes in roughly 6 donors.

V usage is TRBV24-1 and J usage is TRBJ2-3, with D uncertain. The sequencing used CD4+ T cells sorted from PBMCs, collected less than 13 days after vaccination. The receptor comes from a man aged 45-60 years who received an inactivated influenza vaccine. CDR3: CATSDSLRTDTQYF. The CDR3 DNA follows: TGTGCCACCAGTGATAGCCTTCGCACAGATACGCAGTATTTT.